These T cell receptor beta chains were read from a single sample in a study of blood T cell repertoires in COVID-19. Assay: immunoSEQ multiplex PCR; the TCRdb copy retains only in-frame clones and omits some. The sample records some 270,000 clones, roughly 84% being singletons. The sample comprised peripheral blood. The receptors come from a woman aged 35 to 49 who had recovered from COVID-19. CDR3s leave out the opening cysteine and the closing phenylalanine or tryptophan. A D gene is named only where the DNA matches it firmly. Rows give clone size only sometimes, using once, few, many, or a class for an expanded clone.

abundance | d_gene | v_gene | CDR3aa
- | - | TRBV9 | ASSAGGTDYGYT
- | - | TRBV5-1 | ASSLSSYEQY
- | - | TRBV7-9 | ASSLRVQTRNTEAF
- | - | TRBV6-5 | ASSYVDSSYSPLH
- | TRBD1 | TRBV6-5 | ASSSWTGEKNTEAF
- | TRBD1 | TRBV5-6 | ASSGTGAVIQY
- | TRBD1 | TRBV28 | ASSSTPGTGFGEKLF
- | - | TRBV20-1 | SDSSPGQQF
many | TRBD1 | TRBV28 | ASNYGTANEKLF
- | TRBD1 | TRBV4-1 | ASSQDEVARGNEQF
- | TRBD1 | TRBV5-4 | ASSTTDRGGTEAF
- | TRBD2 | TRBV28 | ASRGLAGGPETQY
- | - | TRBV5-4 | ASRESGAGYGYT
- | TRBD1 | TRBV6-5 | ASIQGPSYNEQF
- | TRBD1 | TRBV5-1 | ASSLEGTGPYEQY
few | - | TRBV10-2 | ASSERGGGETQY
- | - | TRBV11-3 | ASSRVWASDTQY
- | - | TRBV5-1 | ASSLGGRLGTDTQY
- | TRBD1 | TRBV12-3/TRBV12-4 | ASSYGQGKPQH
- | - | TRBV11-2 | ASSSPRRSNYGYT
- | TRBD1 | TRBV13 | ASSSGTGIQPQH
once | - | TRBV21-1 | ASSKPWRRDRPPKNIQY
- | TRBD1 | TRBV15 | ATSRGQGATSDTQY